The source of this T cell receptor beta chain is a study of blood T cell repertoires in COVID-19. There are 15 residues in the CDR3. V was clipped by 0 bases and J by 6 bases, with 14 bases between them. Per germline, CDR1 SGHDN and CDR2 FVKESK. In the authors' methods: The authors estimated nucleated cell counts from reference gene primer amplification. Libraries were prepared by immunoSEQ multiplex PCR; TCRdb keeps only in-frame clonotypes and omits some of them. From that table come the V and J calls and clone size; the DNA was used to work out D and trimming. The sample contains almost 90,000 clones, about 90% of which appear only once.

The chain couples TRBV14 to TRBJ2-5, with a possible D match to TRBD1 (6 bases). Specimen: peripheral blood. The TCR comes from a man aged 18 to 29 with COVID-19, enrolled during active disease. CDR3 coding DNA: TGTGCCAGCAGCCAAGAACCACACAGGGATCAGACCCAGTACTTC. Encoded protein: CASSQEPHRDQTQYF.